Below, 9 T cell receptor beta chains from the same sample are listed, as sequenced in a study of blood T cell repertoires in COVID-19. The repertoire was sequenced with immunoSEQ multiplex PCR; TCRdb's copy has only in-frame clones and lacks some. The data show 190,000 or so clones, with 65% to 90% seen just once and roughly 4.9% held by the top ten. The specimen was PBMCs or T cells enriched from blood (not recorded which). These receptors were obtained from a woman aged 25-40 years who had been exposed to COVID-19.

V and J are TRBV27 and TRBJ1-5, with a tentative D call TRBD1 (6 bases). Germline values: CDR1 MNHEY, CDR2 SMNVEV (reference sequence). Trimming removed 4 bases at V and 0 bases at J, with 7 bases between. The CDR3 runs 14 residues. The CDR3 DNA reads TGTGCCAGCAGTTCACAGGGTAGCAATCAGCCCCAGCATTTT. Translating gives CASSSQGSNQPQHF.

The CDR3 protein is CASSLTGRGTEAFF. CDR3 nucleotide sequence: TGTGCCAGCAGCTTAACGGGGAGGGGGACTGAAGCTTTCTTT. The genes are TRBV7-3 and TRBJ1-1, with a tentative D call TRBD1 (6 bases). The CDR3 runs 14 residues. Germline values: CDR1 SGHTA, CDR2 FQGTGA. Trimming shortened V by 0 bases and J by 5 bases, and 10 bases separated the two germline ends.

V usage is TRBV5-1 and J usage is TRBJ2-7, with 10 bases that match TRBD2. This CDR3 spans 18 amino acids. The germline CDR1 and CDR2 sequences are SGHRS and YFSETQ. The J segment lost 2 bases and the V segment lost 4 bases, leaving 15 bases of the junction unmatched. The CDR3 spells CASSDGAGGPGAAYEQYF. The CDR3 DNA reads TGCGCCAGCAGCGATGGAGCGGGGGGGCCCGGAGCAGCCTACGAGCAGTACTTC.

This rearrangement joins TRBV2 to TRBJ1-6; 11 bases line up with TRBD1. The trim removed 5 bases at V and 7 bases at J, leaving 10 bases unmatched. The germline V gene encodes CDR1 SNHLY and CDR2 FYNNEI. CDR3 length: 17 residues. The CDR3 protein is CASSFQDRGRANSPLHF. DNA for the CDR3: TGTGCCAGCAGTTTCCAGGACAGGGGGCGGGCGAATTCACCCCTCCACTTT. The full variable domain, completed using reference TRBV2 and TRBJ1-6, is EPEVTQTPSHQVTQMGQEVILRCVPISNHLYFYWYRQILGQKVEFLVSFYNNEISEKSEIFDDQFSVERPDGSNFTLKIRSTKLEDSAMYFCASSFQDRGRANSPLHFGNGTRLTVT.

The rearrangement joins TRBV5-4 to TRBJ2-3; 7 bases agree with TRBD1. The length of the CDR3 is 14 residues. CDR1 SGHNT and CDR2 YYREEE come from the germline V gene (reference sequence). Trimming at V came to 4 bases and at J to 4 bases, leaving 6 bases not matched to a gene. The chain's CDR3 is CASSLRQGADTQYF. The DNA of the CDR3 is TGTGCCAGCAGCCTACGGCAGGGGGCAGATACGCAGTATTTT.

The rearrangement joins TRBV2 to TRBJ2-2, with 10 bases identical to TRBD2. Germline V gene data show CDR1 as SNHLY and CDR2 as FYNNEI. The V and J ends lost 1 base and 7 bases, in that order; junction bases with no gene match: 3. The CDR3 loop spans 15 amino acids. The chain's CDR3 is CASSEGLAGVGELFF. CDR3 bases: TGTGCCAGCAGTGAAGGGCTAGCGGGGGTCGGGGAGCTGTTTTTT. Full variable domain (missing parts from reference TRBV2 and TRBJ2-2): EPEVTQTPSHQVTQMGQEVILRCVPISNHLYFYWYRQILGQKVEFLVSFYNNEISEKSEIFDDQFSVERPDGSNFTLKIRSTKLEDSAMYFCASSEGLAGVGELFFGEGSRLTVL.

This CDR3 is CASKGGGAYEQYF. The CDR3 bases are TGTGCCAGCAAGGGCGGGGGTGCCTACGAGCAGTACTTC. The chain links TRBV2 to TRBJ2-7; 7 bases agree with TRBD2. The CDR3 consists of 13 residues. CDR1 is SNHLY, CDR2 FYNNEI, per germline. V lost 7 bases and J lost 2; bases outside the gene matches: 5.

The DNA for the CDR3 is TGCGCCAGCAGCGCCAAACCAGGGGCCTGGGCTGAAGCTTTCTTT. Protein product: CASSAKPGAWAEAFF. The chain uses TRBV5-1 and TRBJ1-1, with D possibly being TRBD1 (6 bases). CDR1 is SGHRS, CDR2 YFSETQ, per germline. The CDR3 sequence is 15 residues long. V lost 4 bases, J lost 6 bases, and 19 bases lay in between.

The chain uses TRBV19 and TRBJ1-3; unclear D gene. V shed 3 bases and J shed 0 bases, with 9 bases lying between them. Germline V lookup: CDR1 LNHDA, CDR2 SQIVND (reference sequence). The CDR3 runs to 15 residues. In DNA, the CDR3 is TGTGCCAGTAGTATCCGCGGTGGCTCTGGAAACACCATATATTTT. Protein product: CASSIRGGSGNTIYF.